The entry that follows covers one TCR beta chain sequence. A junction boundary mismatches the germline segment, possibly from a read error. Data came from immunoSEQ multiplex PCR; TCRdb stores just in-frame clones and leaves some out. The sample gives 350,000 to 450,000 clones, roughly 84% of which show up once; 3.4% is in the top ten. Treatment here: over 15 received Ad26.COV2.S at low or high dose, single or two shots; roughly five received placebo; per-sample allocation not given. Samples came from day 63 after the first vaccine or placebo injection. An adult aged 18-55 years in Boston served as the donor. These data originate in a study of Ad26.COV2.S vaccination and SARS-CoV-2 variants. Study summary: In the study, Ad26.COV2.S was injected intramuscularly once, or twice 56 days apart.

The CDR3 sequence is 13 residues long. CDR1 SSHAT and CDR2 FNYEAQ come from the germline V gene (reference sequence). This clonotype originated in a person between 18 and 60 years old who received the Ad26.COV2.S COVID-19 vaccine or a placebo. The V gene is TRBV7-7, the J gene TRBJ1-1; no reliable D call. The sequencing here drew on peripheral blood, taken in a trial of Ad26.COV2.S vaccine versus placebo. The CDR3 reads CASSLGSDTEAFF. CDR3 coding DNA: TGTGCTAGCAGCTTGGGTTCGGACACTGAAGCTTTCTTT.